This entry lists 21 T cell receptor beta chains sequenced from one sample in a study of T cells in Graves' hyperthyroidism and ophthalmopathy. The investigators amplified TCR beta CDR3 regions from RNA transcripts. When the TCR CDR3 underwent first-round RT-PCR, the HTBI primer set was used. TCRdb processed the multiplex PCR reads anew with MiXCR; each CDR3 protein has one entry. The sample carries roughly 560,000 distinct CDR3 sequences, over 12% recorded once. The sequencing input was blood. The receptors were sampled from a woman aged 40 to 55 with Graves' ophthalmopathy.

This clonotype was detected ten times or more. The chain uses TRBV6-5 and TRBJ1-5, with 7 bases aligning to TRBD1. Per the germline V gene, CDR1 is MNHEY and CDR2 is SVGAGI. The CDR3 has 15 residues. The V and J ends lost 6 bases and 2 bases, in that order; junction bases with no gene match: 7. CDR3 bases: TGTGCCAGCAGCCCGACAGGGCCGGGCAATCAGCCCCAGCATTTT. Translation gives CASSPTGPGNQPQHF.

The table lists this clonotype with many counts. The chain couples TRBV5-1 to TRBJ2-7; D might be TRBD2 (7 bases). Germline CDR1 is SGHRS and CDR2 is YFSETQ. The CDR3 has 17 residues. The V end lost 2 bases, the J end lost 6 bases, and 24 bases lay between the germline ends. Here the CDR3 DNA reads TGCGCCAGCAGCTTAGAGGGGGGGGACTCCAAGTCGGGCGAGCAGTACTTC. Translating it yields CASSLEGGDSKSGEQYF.

This chain joins TRBV3-1 and TRBJ1-1; D uncertain. CDR1 LGHDT and CDR2 YNNKEL come from the germline V gene (reference sequence). The CDR3 sequence is 15 residues long. Deletions cut 4 bases from V and 0 bases from J, with 12 bases between. The CDR3 coding sequence is TGTGCCAGCAGCCGGGATACGACGGTGAACACTGAAGCTTTCTTT. It is translated as CASSRDTTVNTEAFF.

J is TRBJ1-2 and V is TRBV30; 9 bases align to TRBD1. CDR3 length: 15 residues. V was pared by 4 bases and J by 6 bases, with 12 bases of the junction left unmatched. Per the germline V gene, CDR1 is GTSNPN and CDR2 is SVGIG (reference sequence). The CDR3 loop is CAWIPQGARFNGYTF. DNA of the CDR3: TGTGCCTGGATTCCACAGGGGGCGCGATTCAATGGCTACACCTTC.

V usage is TRBV30 and J usage is TRBJ2-7, with 10 bases lining up with TRBD2. Germline CDR1 reads GTSNPN; CDR2 reads SVGIG (reference sequence). V was pared by 5 bases and J by 7 bases, with 8 bases of the junction left unmatched. CDR3 size: 13 residues. The CDR3 region is CAWGLAGAGEQYF. The CDR3 region has the DNA TGTGCCTGGGGGCTAGCGGGAGCGGGAGAGCAGTACTTC.

This clonotype was recorded many times. The chain recombines TRBV11-2 with TRBJ1-2, with D hard to call. Trimming shortened V by 0 bases and J by 3 bases, and 14 bases separated the two germline ends. CDR3 size: 16 residues. The germline gives CDR1 SGHAT, CDR2 FQNNGV. CDR3 protein: CASSLEGGSPYYGYTF. The CDR3 region has the DNA TGTGCCAGCAGCTTAGAAGGAGGGTCGCCTTACTATGGCTACACCTTC.

Many counts were recorded for this clonotype. The V call is TRBV11-2, the J call TRBJ2-7; no clear D gene. The germline V gene has CDR1 SGHAT and CDR2 FQNNGV. Trimming shortened V by 3 bases and J by 5 bases, and 5 bases separated the two germline ends. CDR3 length: 11 amino acids. The CDR3: CASSFKHEQYF. CDR3 nucleotide sequence: TGTGCCAGCAGCTTTAAGCACGAGCAGTACTTC.

J is TRBJ2-7 and V is TRBV19, with D uncertain. V gave up 3 bases and J gave up 1 base, with 10 bases separating them. The CDR3 is made up of 14 amino acids. Germline assignment: CDR1 LNHDA and CDR2 SQIVND (reference sequence). DNA of the CDR3: TGTGCCAGTAGTATGTCGCGCGCTTCCTACGAGCAGTACTTC. Its protein product is CASSMSRASYEQYF.

The chain couples TRBV10-3 to TRBJ2-7; D is uncertain. The CDR3 extends over 13 amino acids. The ends were cut back, 5 bases at V and 0 bases at J, with 8 bases in the middle. CDR1 is ENHRY, CDR2 SYGVKD, per germline. The chain's CDR3 is CAISQDFSYEQYF. For the CDR3, the DNA is TGTGCCATCAGTCAAGACTTCTCCTACGAGCAGTACTTC.

This clonotype was recorded many times. V is TRBV7-3 and J is TRBJ2-7; TRBD2 aligns across 7 bases. V lost 2 bases, J lost 2 bases, and 3 bases stayed unmatched. Germline V gene data show CDR1 as SGHTA and CDR2 as FQGTGA. This CDR3 spans 14 amino acids. The CDR3 DNA reads TGTGCCAGCAGCTTAGATGCGGGAGCCTACGAGCAGTACTTC. Amino acids: CASSLDAGAYEQYF.

This clonotype was counted at least ten times. One junction end disagrees with the germline gene, perhaps due to a read error. The gene calls are TRBV11-1 and TRBJ2-7, with TRBD2 matching over 11 bases. The CDR3 runs 14 residues. Per germline, CDR1 SGHAT and CDR2 FQDESV (reference sequence). CDR3 sequence reads: CASSIAGGPGEQYF. DNA for the CDR3: TGTGCCAGCAGCATAGCGGGAGGGCCGGGCGAGCAGTACTTC.

This clonotype was observed many times. J is TRBJ1-2 and V is TRBV27; D unclear. Germline V gene lookup returns CDR1 MNHEY and CDR2 SMNVEV (reference sequence). V lost 5 bases, J lost 8 bases, and 15 bases lay in between. CDR3 length equals 13 residues. For the CDR3, the DNA is TGTGCCAGCAGTCCCTTTCGGGGATTGGGCTACACCTTC. Encoded protein: CASSPFRGLGYTF.

This clonotype was seen at least ten times. The rearrangement links TRBV7-2 to TRBJ2-7; D is unresolved. The ends were cut back, 3 bases at V and 1 base at J, with 10 bases in the middle. The CDR3 covers 14 residues. In germline, CDR1 is SGHTA, CDR2 FQGNSA. CDR3 loop: CASSLVPGSYEQYF. The CDR3, as DNA: TGTGCCAGCAGCTTGGTTCCAGGATCCTACGAGCAGTACTTC.

This clonotype was seen many times. This sequence joins TRBV28 and TRBJ1-2; D is uncertain. The CDR3 totals 13 residues. CDR1 is MDHEN and CDR2 is SYDVKM in the germline V gene. Trimming removed 3 bases at V and 3 bases at J, with 8 bases between. Written as DNA, the CDR3 is TGTGCCAGCAGTTTGGCGAGGTACTATGGCTACACCTTC. Translation: CASSLARYYGYTF.

This clonotype was recorded at least ten times. The chain couples TRBV20-1 to TRBJ1-1; D is unclear. The germline V gene has CDR1 DFQATT and CDR2 SNEGSKA (reference sequence). The CDR3 extends over 11 amino acids. V was shortened by 2 bases and J by 8 bases, with 9 bases between the two germline ends. This CDR3 is CSARSDIEAFF. The CDR3 DNA sequence: TGCAGTGCTAGAAGCGACATAGAAGCTTTCTTT.

Ten or more counts support this clonotype. V is TRBV7-2 and J is TRBJ2-2, with D possibly called TRBD1 or TRBD2 (5 bases each). The V and J ends lost 4 bases and 4 bases respectively, with 10 bases between them. The germline V gene has CDR1 SGHTA and CDR2 FQGNSA. CDR3 size: 14 residues. The CDR3 nucleotides are TGTGCCAGCAGCTCCGGGACGAGCACCGGGGAGCTGTTTTTT. It translates to CASSSGTSTGELFF.

This clonotype appeared many times. V is TRBV24-1 and J is TRBJ2-5, with TRBD2 matching over 8 bases. The CDR3 contains 13 residues. Per germline, CDR1 KGHDR and CDR2 SFDVKD. Trimming cost V 9 bases and J 3 bases; bases outside gene matches: 5. The DNA for the CDR3 is TGTGCCACCCGGAACGGGGGGGAAGAGACCCAGTACTTC. Translation gives CATRNGGEETQYF.

The gene calls are TRBV12-3 or TRBV12-4 and TRBJ2-7; 7 bases agree with TRBD2. The CDR3 contains 14 residues. Unmatched junction bases numbered 6, after V lost 6 bases and J lost 1 base. The CDR3 sequence: CASSRAGMSYEQYF. Here the CDR3 DNA reads TGTGCCAGCAGCCGAGCGGGAATGTCCTACGAGCAGTACTTC.

This clonotype appeared a single time. The chain has TRBV30 and TRBJ1-5; 9 positions match TRBD1. CDR1 and CDR2 (germline): GTSNPN, SVGIG (reference sequence). The CDR3 sequence is 16 residues long. After removal of 3 bases from V and 1 base from J, the junction contained 7 bases not matched to a gene. CDR3 amino acids: CAWSPGTGRSNQPQHF. CDR3 in DNA: TGTGCCTGGAGCCCCGGGACAGGGAGGAGCAATCAGCCCCAGCATTTT.

This clonotype appeared many times. A junction end diverges from the germline sequence, so it may reflect a read error. The rearrangement links TRBV14 to TRBJ1-1; TRBD1 agrees at 7 bases. The CDR3 is 13 residues long. CDR1 is SGHDN, CDR2 FVKESK, per germline. The CDR3 nucleotides read TGTGCCAGCATGATACAGGGGAACTCTGAAGCTTTCTTT. This sequence encodes CASMIQGNSEAFF.

This clonotype appeared many times. V usage is TRBV28 and J usage is TRBJ1-2, with 7 bases fitting TRBD1. Germline V gene sequence: CDR1 MDHEN, CDR2 SYDVKM. The CDR3 is 15 residues long. J lost 6 bases, V lost 5 bases, and 12 bases had no gene match. The CDR3 coding sequence is TGTGCCAGCAGTATCCTGACAGGGCCCCAAGATGGCTACACCTTC. Its protein product is CASSILTGPQDGYTF.